What follows are 25 T cell receptor beta chains derived from one specimen sequenced in a study of cytomegalovirus exposure and HLA in healthy donors. PCR used 60 Vbeta primers and 13 Jbeta primers. Produced via immunoSEQ multiplex PCR; TCRdb's table is partial and in-frame only. The profile covers more than 100,000 clones, with roughly 8.8% appearing a single time and 6.5% to 8.5% taken by the ten largest. Sequenced material: PBMCs. These receptors were obtained from a woman in her forties in good health and CMV-seropositive.

This clone has just a few counts. The rearrangement uses TRBV2 and TRBJ2-3; no reliable D call. Trimming cost V 3 bases and J 5 bases, with 3 bases left between them. CDR1 is SNHLY and CDR2 is FYNNEI in the germline V gene. The CDR3 extends over 11 amino acids. The CDR3 is CASSDQDTQYF. The CDR3 DNA reads as TGTGCCAGCAGTGATCAAGATACGCAGTATTTT.

The CDR3 nucleotides read TGTGCCAGCAGCGCCGATCCTAGTATTGGGAACACCGGGGAGCTGTTTTTT. Encoded protein: CASSADPSIGNTGELFF. V gene TRBV5-4 combines with J gene TRBJ2-2; D is undetermined. V dropped 4 bases and J dropped 1 base, with 17 bases sitting between them. CDR1 and CDR2 (germline): SGHNT, YYREEE (reference sequence). This CDR3 has 17 amino acids.

The CDR3: CASNLRAGAQVQPQHF. The CDR3 DNA is TGTGCCAGTAACCTCAGGGCAGGGGCGCAGGTACAGCCCCAGCATTTT. The genes are TRBV19 and TRBJ1-5; D perhaps matches TRBD1 (6 bases). Trimming removed 7 bases at V and 7 bases at J, with 23 bases between. This CDR3 spans 16 amino acids. Germline V gene lookup returns CDR1 LNHDA and CDR2 SQIVND (reference sequence).

There are a few counts of this clone. CDR3 in amino acids: CASSLGDSLNQYF. The CDR3 DNA sequence: TGTGCCAGCAGCTTGGGGGACAGCTTAAACCAGTACTTC. The V and J genes are TRBV7-9 and TRBJ2-5; 7 bases line up with TRBD1. CDR1 is SEHNR, CDR2 FQNEAQ, per germline (reference sequence). The CDR3 is 13 amino acids. The junction had 8 bases not matched to a gene; V was cut back by 3 bases and J by 10 bases.

The table lists this clone with a few counts. V and J are TRBV7-9 and TRBJ2-5; TRBD1 agrees at 8 bases. CDR3 length: 15 residues. V dropped 5 bases and J dropped 1; count of bases not matched to a gene: 6. Germline V gives CDR1 SEHNR, CDR2 FQNEAQ (reference sequence). DNA for the CDR3: TGTGCCAGCAGCCTCGGACAGGGCTTCCAAGAGACCCAGTACTTC. It encodes CASSLGQGFQETQYF.

The chain combines TRBV10-1 with TRBJ2-7, with D maybe TRBD2 (5 bases). The CDR3 extends over 12 amino acids. Trimming took 11 bases from V and 6 from J, leaving 17 bases between them. CDR1 is WNHNN, CDR2 SYGVQD, per germline (reference sequence). The chain's CDR3 is CAEGGGIGEQYF. The DNA of the CDR3 is TGCGCCGAAGGAGGAGGCATTGGCGAGCAGTACTTC.

This chain links TRBV5-1 with TRBJ2-1, with D tentatively TRBD2 (6 bases). Trimming pared 0 bases from V and 10 bases from J, leaving 20 bases between. This CDR3 is 16 amino acids long. Germline CDR1 SGHRS, CDR2 YFSETQ. CDR3 amino acids: CASSLVVAEPDLEQFF. CDR3 nucleotide sequence: TGCGCCAGCAGCTTGGTAGTAGCGGAACCCGATTTAGAGCAGTTCTTC.

This clone has only a few counts. The J gene is TRBJ2-5, the V gene TRBV7-6, with D possibly TRBD1 on 5 matching bases. Germline loops: CDR1 SGHVS, CDR2 FNYEAQ. With 3 bases removed from V and 4 bases from J, the gap between germline ends came to 9 bases. The CDR3 sequence is 13 residues long. CDR3 bases: TGTGCCAGCAGCTTGGACCAGGGAGAGACCCAGTACTTC. Translation: CASSLDQGETQYF.

This rearrangement joins TRBV7-9 to TRBJ1-1; D gene unclear. Trimming pared 5 bases from V and 1 base from J, leaving 11 bases between. Germline loops: CDR1 SEHNR, CDR2 FQNEAQ (reference sequence). This CDR3 contains 14 residues. The DNA of the CDR3 is TGTGCCAGCAGCATGACACTCAAGAACACTGAAGCTTTCTTT. It specifies CASSMTLKNTEAFF.

As to this clone: Sequence at one end of the junction differs from germline and may be a read error. The CDR3 coding sequence is TGTGCCAGCAGCCCGGGACAGGGAGTATTAGGATCACCCCTCCATTTT. Amino acids: CASSPGQGVLGSPLHF. The chain combines TRBV5-5 with TRBJ1-6; 9 bases align to TRBD1. The length of the CDR3 is 16 residues. Germline values: CDR1 SGHKS, CDR2 YYEKEE (reference sequence).

A few counts support this clone. The J gene is TRBJ2-3, the V gene TRBV5-4; D call uncertain. The CDR3 runs to 13 residues. Germline V gene sequence: CDR1 SGHNT, CDR2 YYREEE (reference sequence). V lost 0 bases and J 2 bases, leaving 4 bases between the germline ends. In nucleotides, the CDR3 is TGTGCCAGCAGCTTGGACTCCACAGATACGCAGTATTTT. Translating it yields CASSLDSTDTQYF.

V is TRBV6-1 and J is TRBJ2-2, with 9 bases lining up with TRBD2. Germline values: CDR1 MNHNS, CDR2 SASEGT. This CDR3 region has 13 residues. With 11 bases clipped from V and 10 bases from J, the junction kept 11 bases outside the gene matches. Here the CDR3 DNA reads TGTGCCGAAGCGGGGGGCGTTGGGATGGAGCTGTTTTTT. Translating it yields CAEAGGVGMELFF.

CDR3 nucleotide sequence: TGTGCCAGCAGCTCCATACCGTCAGGCAATCAGCCCCAGCATTTT. It is translated as CASSSIPSGNQPQHF. The chain is built from TRBV5-8 and TRBJ1-5; the D is unclear. The CDR3 extends over 15 amino acids. The V end lost 3 bases, the J end lost 2 bases, and 12 bases lay between the germline ends. Germline V gives CDR1 SGHTS, CDR2 YDEGEE.

The gene calls are TRBV28 and TRBJ1-1; D possibly corresponds to TRBD1 (5 bases). V lost 5 bases and J lost 1, with 11 bases in between. The CDR3 extends over 14 amino acids. In germline, CDR1 is MDHEN, CDR2 SYDVKM. CDR3 sequence reads: CASSPSDRNTEAFF. In nucleotides, the CDR3 is TGTGCCAGCAGTCCCTCCGACAGGAACACTGAAGCTTTCTTT. Supplemented by reference TRBV28 and TRBJ1-1, the full variable domain reads DVKVTQSSRYLVKRTGEKVFLECVQDMDHENMFWYRQDPGLGLRLIYFSYDVKMKEKGDIPEGYSVSREKKERFSLILESASTNQTSMYLCASSPSDRNTEAFFGQGTRLTVV.

This clone was picked up a small number of times. The genes are TRBV6-6 and TRBJ2-1; possible D gene TRBD1, 7 bases. The CDR3 runs 13 residues. Between the trimmed V and J ends, which lost 5 bases and 6 bases, there was a span of 11 bases. Germline CDR1 MNHNY, CDR2 SVGAGI (reference sequence). The CDR3 spells CASSPRGANEQFF. The CDR3 coding sequence is TGTGCCAGCAGTCCCAGGGGGGCCAATGAGCAGTTCTTC.

This clone came up a few times. The chain is built from TRBV7-2 and TRBJ1-1; D remains ambiguous. Trimming stripped 3 bases from V and 7 bases from J, with 12 bases between. The germline gives CDR1 SGHTA, CDR2 FQGNSA. The CDR3 runs to 13 residues. Here the CDR3 DNA reads TGTGCCAGCAGCTTCAGCGGAAGAGTTGAAGCTTTCTTT. This codes for CASSFSGRVEAFF.

This clone has just a few counts. V gene TRBV29-1 combines with J gene TRBJ2-3; 14 bases are a match to TRBD2. Germline CDR1 and CDR2: SQVTM and ANQGSEA. The V and J ends lost 6 bases and 6 bases, in that order; junction bases with no gene match: 11. There are 16 residues in the CDR3. CDR3 region: CSVALGTSGGGDTQYF. The CDR3 DNA sequence: TGCAGCGTCGCGCTCGGGACTAGCGGGGGTGGGGATACGCAGTATTTT.

The chain recombines TRBV11-3 with TRBJ2-3; D is possibly TRBD1 (5 bases). CDR3 length: 15 amino acids. Germline V CDR1 and CDR2: SGHNT, YENEEA. V was cut by 1 base and J by 2 bases, with 10 bases left in between. CDR3 in amino acids: CASSLAPGYTDTQYF. The CDR3 DNA follows: TGTGCCAGCAGCTTAGCTCCAGGGTACACAGATACGCAGTATTTT.

Only a few counts were recorded for this clone. The genes are TRBV4-1 and TRBJ1-3; TRBD1 is a possible D gene (6 bases). V was clipped by 3 bases and J by 4 bases, with 13 bases between them. CDR1 MGHRA and CDR2 YSYEKL come from the germline V gene. The CDR3 covers 15 residues. The CDR3 nucleotides read TGCGCCAGCAGCCAGAGGCAGGGGTCCGGAAACACCATATATTTT. Amino acids: CASSQRQGSGNTIYF.

This chain joins TRBV6-5 and TRBJ2-1; a weak D match, TRBD2 (5 bases). This CDR3 has 15 amino acids. V was cut by 6 bases and J by 2 bases, with 14 bases left in between. Germline CDR1 MNHEY, CDR2 SVGAGI. This chain's CDR3 is CASSLLGVTYNEQFF. The CDR3 DNA reads TGTGCCAGCAGCCTTCTCGGGGTCACCTACAATGAGCAGTTCTTC.

This clone appeared a few times. This chain joins TRBV4-3 and TRBJ2-2, with TRBD2 matching over 7 bases. CDR1 is LGHNA, CDR2 YSLEER, per germline. The CDR3 has 14 amino acids. Germline trimming cut 1 base from V and 6 bases from J; bases unmatched to any gene: 2. The CDR3 protein is CASSQGLASGELFF. In nucleotides, the CDR3 is TGCGCCAGCAGCCAAGGACTAGCTTCCGGGGAGCTGTTTTTT.

Notes on this clone: The CDR3 end shows no conserved phenylalanine or tryptophan, and so a read error is likely. The chain has TRBV4-1 and TRBJ1-3; 8 bases are shared with TRBD1. J was trimmed by 3 bases and V by 2 bases; bases with no gene match: 3. Germline values: CDR1 MGHRA, CDR2 YSYEKL. The CDR3 runs 15 residues. CDR3 residues: CASSQQGALGNTIYV. The CDR3, as DNA: TGCGCCAGCAGCCAACAGGGGGCACTTGGAAACACCATATATGTT.

Of note for this clone: At one end the junction does not follow the germline gene, possibly because of a read error. Other DNA variants within this sample encode the same CDR3. The V gene is TRBV5-5, the J gene TRBJ2-7; 7 nucleotides line up with TRBD1. Germline CDR1 SGHKS, CDR2 YYEKEE (reference sequence). The CDR3 length is 15 residues. CDR3 in DNA: TGTGCCAGCAGTAGGACAGGCCTACCCCCCCAGGAGAAGTACTTT. Translation: CASSRTGLPPQEKYF.

This clone has only a few counts. This chain uses TRBV7-9 with TRBJ1-4; 8 nucleotides agree with TRBD1. J was trimmed by 8 bases and V by 4 bases; bases with no gene match: 6. The CDR3 contains 14 residues. Germline CDR1 reads SEHNR; CDR2 reads FQNEAQ (reference sequence). The CDR3 sequence is CASSSQQGGEKLFF. The CDR3 DNA reads as TGTGCCAGCAGCTCGCAACAGGGGGGGGAAAAACTGTTTTTT.

The sample holds a few counts of this clone. This chain links TRBV10-3 with TRBJ1-6; 10 bases map to TRBD1. The V segment lost 6 bases and the J segment 7 bases; nucleotides outside the gene matches: 0. The CDR3 is 13 amino acids. CDR1 is ENHRY, CDR2 SYGVKD, per germline. The CDR3 loop is CAIRGQGNSPLHF. CDR3 in DNA: TGTGCCATCAGGGGACAGGGGAATTCACCCCTCCACTTT.